This passage covers 21 T cell receptor beta chains from one sample sequenced in a study of response to subunit inactivated influenza vaccine. Each CDR3 protein is one row after TCRdb ran MiXCR on the RT-PCR reads. The sample records 600,000 to 700,000 distinct CDR3 sequences, 14% being singletons. The input for sequencing was PBMCs from blood, taken approximately 15 days before vaccination. These receptors were taken from a man aged 50-59 years who received an inactivated influenza vaccine.

The CDR3 nucleotides read TGTGCCAGCAGCATCGGGGCGGCCGAGCAGTACTTC. This encodes CASSIGAAEQYF. J is TRBJ2-7 and V is TRBV5-5; D is perhaps TRBD1 or TRBD2 (5 bases each). Trimming removed 4 bases at V and 6 bases at J, with 11 bases between. The CDR3 extends over 12 amino acids. CDR1 and CDR2 (germline): SGHKS, YYEKEE (reference sequence).

The V gene is TRBV5-6, the J gene TRBJ2-1, with D perhaps assigned TRBD1 or TRBD2 (5 bases each). CDR3 length: 14 residues. Germline V gene data show CDR1 as SGHDT and CDR2 as YYEEEE. V was pared by 4 bases and J by 8 bases, with 16 bases between. This chain's CDR3 is CASSPGPLSYEQFF. The DNA for the CDR3 is TGTGCCAGCAGCCCGGGACCTCTTAGCTATGAGCAGTTCTTC.

V usage is TRBV5-1 and J usage is TRBJ1-1, with D unclear. V was trimmed by 2 bases and J by 0 bases, leaving 17 bases between them. Per the germline V gene, CDR1 is SGHRS and CDR2 is YFSETQ. The CDR3 runs 17 residues. For the CDR3, the DNA is TGCGCCAGCAGCTTTCAGGAGGCTCGGCTTTTGAACACTGAAGCTTTCTTT. This codes for CASSFQEARLLNTEAFF.

CDR3 region: CSAPKGSGSDTQYF. CDR3 bases: TGCAGTGCCCCAAAAGGCAGTGGATCAGATACGCAGTATTTT. The chain uses TRBV20-1 and TRBJ2-3, with D unclear. V was shortened by 6 bases and J by 4 bases, with 17 bases between the two germline ends. This CDR3 is built from 14 residues. CDR1 DFQATT and CDR2 SNEGSKA come from the germline V gene (reference sequence).

This clonotype was detected ten times or more. V usage is TRBV6-2 or TRBV6-3 and J usage is TRBJ1-6; TRBD1 matches at 9 bases. The length of the CDR3 is 15 residues. The ends lost 5 bases at V and 7 bases at J; junction bases unmatched: 6. Germline loops: CDR1 MNHEY, CDR2 SVGEGT. CDR3 sequence (DNA): TGTGCCAGCAGTCAGTGGACAGGGGACAATTCACCCCTCCACTTT. It specifies CASSQWTGDNSPLHF.

The V gene is TRBV7-6, the J gene TRBJ2-2; D is possibly TRBD2 (5 bases). The CDR3 spans 14 residues. Germline-derived CDR1 and CDR2 are SGHVS and FNYEAQ. V lost 5 bases and J lost 8, with 15 bases in between. The CDR3 nucleotides are TGTGCCAGCAGCCCTAGATCCTCGGGGGGGGAGCTGTTTTTT. Its translation is CASSPRSSGGELFF.

This clonotype was recorded a few times. The rearrangement uses TRBV6-1 and TRBJ2-1, with 7 bases identical to TRBD1. Germline-derived CDR1 and CDR2 are MNHNS and SASEGT. There are 14 residues in the CDR3. Losses at the gene ends were 6 bases for V and 7 bases for J; bases not matched to a gene: 9. The CDR3 region is CASRIQTGPNEQFF. CDR3 bases: TGTGCCAGCAGGATACAGACAGGGCCGAATGAGCAGTTCTTC.

This clonotype was seen repeatedly, ten times or more. The chain has TRBV25-1 and TRBJ2-1; TRBD2 agrees at 8 bases. The germline gives CDR1 MGHDK, CDR2 SYGVNS. Trimming at V came to 6 bases and at J to 1 base, leaving 8 bases not matched to a gene. CDR3 size: 16 residues. CDR3 region: CASSPREGESYNEQFF. CDR3 coding DNA: TGTGCCAGCAGCCCCCGGGAGGGAGAGTCCTACAATGAGCAGTTCTTC.

The table lists this clonotype with a few counts. This sequence joins TRBV5-1 and TRBJ1-4; weak D call: TRBD1 (5 bases). From germline, CDR1 is SGHRS and CDR2 YFSETQ. The CDR3 runs 14 residues. V shed 0 bases and J shed 7 bases, with 10 bases lying between them. The CDR3 sequence: CASSLGHGGEKLFF. Here the CDR3 DNA reads TGCGCCAGCAGCTTGGGTCATGGGGGTGAAAAACTGTTTTTT.

V gene TRBV6-1 combines with J gene TRBJ2-1, with D unclear. CDR1 and CDR2 from the germline V gene are MNHNS and SASEGT. The germline V and J ends were trimmed by 8 bases and 0 bases, with 8 bases remaining between them. This CDR3 spans 13 amino acids. The CDR3 DNA sequence: TGTGCCAGCGCGGAGAGCTCCTACAATGAGCAGTTCTTC. Translating gives CASAESSYNEQFF.

This clonotype occurred a few times. This sequence joins TRBV11-2 and TRBJ1-1; unclear D gene. The germline V and J ends were trimmed by 5 bases and 8 bases, with 12 bases remaining between them. Germline CDR1 reads SGHAT; CDR2 reads FQNNGV. The CDR3 loop spans 12 amino acids. In nucleotides, the CDR3 is TGTGCCAGCAGCCCTGACGGAGGAGAAGCTTTCTTT. As protein: CASSPDGGEAFF.

The rearrangement uses TRBV9 and TRBJ2-2; 7 bases line up with TRBD2. This CDR3 is 15 amino acids long. The germline CDR1 and CDR2 sequences are SGDLS and YYNGEE. V lost 1 base and J lost 3; bases outside the gene matches: 3. The CDR3 is CASSVMSGDTGELFF. CDR3 DNA: TGTGCCAGCAGCGTAATGAGCGGGGACACCGGGGAGCTGTTTTTT. Filled out from reference TRBV9 and TRBJ2-2, the complete variable domain reads DSGVTQTPKHLITATGQRVTLRCSPRSGDLSVYWYQQSLDQGLQFLIQYYNGEERAKGNILERFSAQQFPDLHSELNLSSLELGDSALYFCASSVMSGDTGELFFGEGSRLTVL.

V gene TRBV12-3 or TRBV12-4 combines with J gene TRBJ2-2, with D possibly called TRBD1 or TRBD2 (5 bases each). The CDR3 consists of 14 residues. Trimming stripped 1 base from V and 6 bases from J, with 9 bases between. The CDR3 loop is CASSLVEGSGELFF. CDR3 nucleotides: TGTGCCAGCAGTTTAGTTGAGGGGTCCGGGGAGCTGTTTTTT.

The genes are TRBV12-3 or TRBV12-4 and TRBJ1-2; 7 nucleotides match TRBD1. This CDR3 is built from 13 residues. V shed 5 bases, J shed 8 bases, and the junction held 8 bases outside the gene matches. CDR3 residues: CASSRAGGRGYTF. CDR3 bases: TGTGCCAGCAGTCGGGCAGGGGGTCGGGGCTACACCTTC.

A remark on this clonotype: The junction departs from germline at one end; a sequencing error may be responsible. This rearrangement joins TRBV24-1 to TRBJ2-1, with D perhaps assigned TRBD1 or TRBD2 (6 bases each). The CDR3 runs to 12 residues. Germline lookup yields CDR1 KGHDR and CDR2 SFDVKD. CDR3 sequence (DNA): TGTACCACCAGTGAAAGGGGGGCTGAGCAGTTCTTC. As protein: CTTSERGAEQFF.

The CDR3 sequence is CSARDALGQNYGYTF. The CDR3 region has the DNA TGCAGTGCTAGAGATGCCTTGGGACAGAACTATGGCTACACCTTC. The V and J genes are TRBV20-1 and TRBJ1-2; 7 bases agree with TRBD1. V lost 0 bases and J lost 2; bases outside the gene matches: 6. Germline V CDR1 and CDR2: DFQATT, SNEGSKA (reference sequence). CDR3 size: 15 residues.

Concerning this clonotype itself: Its ends do not fully match the called genes, so a read error is possible. The rearrangement links TRBV5-1 to TRBJ2-2, with TRBD2 as a possible D gene (5 bases). Per the germline V gene, CDR1 is SGHRS and CDR2 is YFSETQ. This CDR3 contains 15 residues. As DNA, the CDR3 is TGCGACAGCAGCTTGCCGCTAGCTGCAGTCGGGGAGCTGTTTTTT. It encodes CDSSLPLAAVGELFF.

There are a few counts of this clonotype. The chain is built from TRBV4-1 and TRBJ2-2; D unclear. Germline V gene data show CDR1 as MGHRA and CDR2 as YSYEKL. V lost 4 bases, J lost 1 base, and 16 bases lay in between. CDR3 size: 17 residues. CDR3 in DNA: TGCGCCAGCAGCCGATCCCGGCCACCCCTGAACACCGGGGAGCTGTTTTTT. It codes for CASSRSRPPLNTGELFF.

This clonotype has a count of ten or more. The CDR3 spells CASSLGRSSEQFF. Written as DNA, the CDR3 is TGTGCCAGCAGCTTAGGACGTTCGAGTGAGCAGTTCTTC. The chain uses TRBV7-7 and TRBJ2-1; D is undetermined. Germline V gives CDR1 SSHAT, CDR2 FNYEAQ (reference sequence). Trimming removed 1 base at V and 9 bases at J, with 10 bases between. There are 13 residues in the CDR3.

The sample holds a few counts of this clonotype. The chain links TRBV20-1 to TRBJ1-5, with 9 bases fitting TRBD1. Trimming cost V 0 bases and J 5 bases; bases outside gene matches: 8. The CDR3 consists of 16 residues. Germline values: CDR1 DFQATT, CDR2 SNEGSKA (reference sequence). The CDR3 region is CSARETDRGLHQPQHF. CDR3 sequence (DNA): TGCAGTGCTAGAGAAACAGACAGGGGGTTACATCAGCCCCAGCATTTT.

This clonotype showed up just a few times. The gene calls are TRBV7-8 and TRBJ2-7; TRBD2 agrees at 10 bases. Germline values: CDR1 SGHVS, CDR2 FQNEAQ. Trimming removed 6 bases from V and 2 bases from J; junction bases left unmatched: 7. CDR3 length equals 15 residues. The CDR3 spells CASSLAGETPYEQYF. DNA for the CDR3: TGTGCCAGCAGTCTAGCGGGAGAAACTCCCTACGAGCAGTACTTC.